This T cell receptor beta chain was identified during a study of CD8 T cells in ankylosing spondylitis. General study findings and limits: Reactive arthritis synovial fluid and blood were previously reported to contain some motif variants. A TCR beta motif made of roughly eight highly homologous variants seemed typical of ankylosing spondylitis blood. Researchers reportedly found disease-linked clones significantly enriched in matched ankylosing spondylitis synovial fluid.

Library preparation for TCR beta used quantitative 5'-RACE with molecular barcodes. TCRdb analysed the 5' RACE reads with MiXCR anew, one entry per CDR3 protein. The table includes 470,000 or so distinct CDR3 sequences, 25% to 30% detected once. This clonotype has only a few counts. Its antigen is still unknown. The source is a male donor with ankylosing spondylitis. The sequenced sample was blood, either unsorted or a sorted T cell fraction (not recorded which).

CDR3 coding DNA: TGTGCCAGCAGTGACAGGGTGAGCGGGGAGCTGTTTTTT. It is translated as CASSDRVSGELFF. The V gene is TRBV5-6, the J gene TRBJ2-2, with TRBD1 matching over 7 bases. After removal of 5 bases from V and 7 bases from J, the junction contained 5 bases not matched to a gene. CDR1 is SGHDT, CDR2 YYEEEE, per germline. The CDR3 runs 13 residues.